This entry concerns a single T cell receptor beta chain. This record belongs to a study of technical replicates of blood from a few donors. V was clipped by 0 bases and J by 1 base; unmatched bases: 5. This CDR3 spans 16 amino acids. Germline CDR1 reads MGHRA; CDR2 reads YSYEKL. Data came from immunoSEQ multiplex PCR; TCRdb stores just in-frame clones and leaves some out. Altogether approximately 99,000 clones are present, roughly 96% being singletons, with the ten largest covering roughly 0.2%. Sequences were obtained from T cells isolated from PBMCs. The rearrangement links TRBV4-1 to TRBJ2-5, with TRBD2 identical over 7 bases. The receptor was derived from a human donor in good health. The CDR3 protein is CASSQDRGETQETQYF. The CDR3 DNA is TGCGCCAGCAGCCAAGATCGGGGGGAGACCCAAGAGACCCAGTACTTC.